A selection of T cell receptor beta chains follows, all from one sample in a study of beta chain features in type 1 diabetes. Sequencing was performed with immunoSEQ multiplex PCR; in TCRdb, only in-frame clones are kept and a portion is missing. This sample carries roughly 260,000 clones, roughly 20% of them seen once, and the ten largest clones take around 0.029%. Source material: naive CD4+ T cells from blood. The receptors originated from a woman aged 35 to 49 with type 1 diabetes. Each CDR3 is given with its conserved first and last residue. The D gene is left open where the match is weak. A row's size may be missing; if present it is once, few, many or a size class.

TRBJ1-2 | few | 13 | TRBV7-9 | TRBD1 | TGTGCCAGCAGCTTAGTCACAGGGGGCGGCTACACCTTC | CASSLVTGGGYTF
TRBJ2-5 | . | 13 | TRBV10-3 | TRBD1 | TGTGCCATCTCCGGGACAGGAGGGGGGACCCAGTACTTC | CAISGTGGGTQYF
TRBJ2-5 | few | 14 | TRBV11-2 | . | TGTGCCAGCAGCTTAAGGGGGATGCGGGAGACCCAGTACTTC | CASSLRGMRETQYF
TRBJ2-1 | few | 15 | TRBV7-2 | . | TGTGCCAGCACCTTAGGACGGAGCTCCTACAATGAGCAGTTCTTC | CASTLGRSSYNEQFF
TRBJ1-4 | . | 14 | TRBV29-1 | . | TGCAGCGTTGAAGATAGGCCCCCGTCGAGGAAACTGTTTTTT | CSVEDRPPSRKLFF
TRBJ2-5 | . | 15 | TRBV4-2 | TRBD2 | TGTGCCAGCAGCCAAGAGGGGGGGTACCAAGAGACCCAGTACTTC | CASSQEGGYQETQYF
TRBJ2-1 | . | 15 | TRBV18 | TRBD2 | TGTGCCAGCTCACCTGAGGCTAGCGGGAGCCGAGAGCAGTTCTTC | CASSPEASGSREQFF
TRBJ2-4 | few | 15 | TRBV5-1 | TRBD1 | TGCGCCAGCAGCTCGACAGGGAATTCCCAAAACATTCAGTACTTC | CASSSTGNSQNIQYF
TRBJ1-2 | few | 13 | TRBV19 | . | TGTGCCAGTAGTATAACGGGAAACTATGGCTACACCTTC | CASSITGNYGYTF
TRBJ2-5 | . | 17 | TRBV25-1 | TRBD2 | TGTGCCAGCAGTGAATGGACTAGCGGGAGGTACCAAGAGACCCAGTACTTC | CASSEWTSGRYQETQYF
TRBJ1-2 | . | 14 | TRBV27 | TRBD1 | TGTGCCAGCAGTTTAAGGAGGACAGGGGGCGGCTACACCTTC | CASSLRRTGGGYTF
TRBJ2-7 | . | 15 | TRBV7-9 | . | TGTGCCAGCAGCCTGGGGGACTTGAGCTCCTACGAGCAGTACTTC | CASSLGDLSSYEQYF
TRBJ1-2 | . | 16 | TRBV15 | TRBD1 | TGTGCCACCAGCAGAGATGGGGGACAGCCGATCTATGGCTACACCTTC | CATSRDGGQPIYGYTF
TRBJ2-1 | . | 14 | TRBV5-4 | . | TGTGCCAGCAGCTTGACGGACACTTCCAATGAGCAGTTCTTC | CASSLTDTSNEQFF
TRBJ1-5 | once | 16 | TRBV30 | TRBD1 | TGTGCCTGGAGTGTACAGGGGGCAGGGAGCAATCAGCCCCAGCATTTT | CAWSVQGAGSNQPQHF
TRBJ2-1 | . | 8 | TRBV7-9 | . | TGTGCCAGCAGCCCCGGGTTCTTC | CASSPGFF
TRBJ1-5 | few | 13 | TRBV29-1 | TRBD1 | TGCAGCGTTGCGGGACAGGGTGACCAGCCCCAGCATTTT | CSVAGQGDQPQHF
TRBJ1-4 | . | 14 | TRBV28 | . | TGTGCCAGCAGTGCCCCGGTAGAAAATGAAAAACTGTTTTTT | CASSAPVENEKLFF
TRBJ2-3 | few | 15 | TRBV19 | TRBD1 | TGTGCCAGTAGTATAAGCCCCGGGACAGGAAATACGCAGTATTTT | CASSISPGTGNTQYF
TRBJ2-1 | few | 15 | TRBV15 | . | TGTGCCACCAGCAGAGATGTGGGCCTGGACAATGAGCAGTTCTTC | CATSRDVGLDNEQFF
TRBJ1-2 | . | 13 | TRBV5-4 | . | TGTGCCAGCAGCCTTGACAGTCCCTATGGCTACACCTTC | CASSLDSPYGYTF
TRBJ1-2 | . | 15 | TRBV13 | TRBD1 | TGTGCCAGCAGCATCTACCGGGACAGGGTCGATGGCTACACCTTC | CASSIYRDRVDGYTF
TRBJ2-1 | . | 16 | TRBV29-1 | TRBD2 | TGCAGCGTTGCATTCAGACTAGCGGGTCCCTACAATGAGCAGTTCTTC | CSVAFRLAGPYNEQFF
TRBJ1-4 | . | 15 | TRBV28 | . | TGTGCCAGCATCGGGCCGGGCATCCAGGGGGAAAAACTGTTTTTT | CASIGPGIQGEKLFF
TRBJ2-7 | few | 19 | TRBV13 | TRBD2 | TGTGCCAGCAGCTCGGGACAGGTGGTCCTAGCGGGGGGTTCCTACGAGCAGTACTTC | CASSSGQVVLAGGSYEQYF
TRBJ2-4 | . | 14 | TRBV27 | TRBD1 | TGTGCCAGCAGTTTCCGGGACAGGGGAAACATTCAGTACTTC | CASSFRDRGNIQYF
TRBJ2-5 | . | 14 | TRBV7-9 | . | TGTGCCAGCATCTACTCGGAGAGCCTAGAGACCCAGTACTTC | CASIYSESLETQYF
TRBJ2-5 | . | 15 | TRBV4-1 | . | TGCGCCAGCAGCCAAGAGTGGGCAAGCCAAGAGACCCAGTACTTC | CASSQEWASQETQYF
TRBJ1-5 | . | 12 | TRBV29-1 | TRBD1 | TGCAGCGTGGGACAGGGAGATCAGCCCCAGCATTTT | CSVGQGDQPQHF
TRBJ1-1 | . | 15 | TRBV4-1 | TRBD1 | TGCGCCAGCAGCCCTCTAGGACAGGGGGTCGGTGAAGCTTTCTTT | CASSPLGQGVGEAFF
TRBJ2-1 | . | 11 | TRBV28 | TRBD2 | TGTGCCAGTCTAGCGGGAAATGAGCAGTTCTTC | CASLAGNEQFF
TRBJ2-1 | . | 16 | TRBV9 | . | TGTGCCAGCAGCGTGAGGGGGGACAGCTCCTACAATGAGCAGTTCTTC | CASSVRGDSSYNEQFF
TRBJ1-4 | . | 13 | TRBV4-3 | . | TGCGCCAGCAGCCCGGGGAGGGTTGAAAAACTGTTTTTT | CASSPGRVEKLFF
TRBJ1-5 | few | 14 | TRBV7-2 | . | TGTGCCAGCAGCTTAGTGGGCGACAATCAGCCCCAGCATTTT | CASSLVGDNQPQHF
TRBJ2-1 | . | 13 | TRBV7-2 | . | TGTGCCAGCAGTCCAACTAGTCGCAATGAGCAGTTCTTC | CASSPTSRNEQFF
TRBJ1-2 | . | 16 | TRBV9 | . | TGTGCCAGCAGCGCCTACGCCGGGACACGTGGCTATGGCTACACCTTC | CASSAYAGTRGYGYTF
TRBJ1-1 | . | 12 | TRBV29-1 | . | TGCAGCGTTGAGGCAGATGGCACTGAAGCTTTCTTT | CSVEADGTEAFF
TRBJ2-6 | . | 13 | TRBV30 | . | TGTGCCTGGGGAGTATCCGGGGCCAACGTCCTGACTTTC | CAWGVSGANVLTF
TRBJ1-5 | . | 14 | TRBV7-2 | TRBD1 | TGTGCCAGCAGCCTTCAGGGGGCTATCTCGGCCCAGCATTTT | CASSLQGAISAQHF
TRBJ1-3 | . | 20 | TRBV15 | TRBD1 | TGTGCCACCAGCAGGCGGACAGGGGGCCCTCCCTCTAGCTCTGGAAACACCATATATTTT | CATSRRTGGPPSSSGNTIYF
TRBJ2-1 | . | 16 | TRBV5-6 | TRBD1 | TGTGCCAGCAGCTTGGTCATGCAGGGGGCGTCCAATGAGCAGTTCTTC | CASSLVMQGASNEQFF
TRBJ2-2 | few | 16 | TRBV5-4 | TRBD1 | TGTGCCAGCAGATCCGGGACAGATTATTCCACCGGGGAGCTGTTTTTT | CASRSGTDYSTGELFF
TRBJ1-4 | . | 15 | TRBV19 | TRBD1 | TGTGCCAGTACCTATCTGGGACAGGGTCTCGGAAAACTGTTTTTT | CASTYLGQGLGKLFF
TRBJ2-1 | . | 16 | TRBV9 | TRBD2 | TGTGCCAGCAGCCCCGGGGGGGGATTCTCCTACAATGAGCAGTTCTTC | CASSPGGGFSYNEQFF
TRBJ1-5 | few | 14 | TRBV9 | . | TGTGCCAGCAGCGTGGGCAGTAGCAATCAGCCCCAGCATTTT | CASSVGSSNQPQHF
TRBJ2-7 | few | 15 | TRBV18 | . | TGTGCCAGCTCACCACCCTTAGCCACCTCCTACGAGCAGTACTTC | CASSPPLATSYEQYF
TRBJ1-1 | . | 13 | TRBV7-9 | . | TGTGCCAGCAGCATATTAACAGACACTGAAGCTTTCTTT | CASSILTDTEAFF